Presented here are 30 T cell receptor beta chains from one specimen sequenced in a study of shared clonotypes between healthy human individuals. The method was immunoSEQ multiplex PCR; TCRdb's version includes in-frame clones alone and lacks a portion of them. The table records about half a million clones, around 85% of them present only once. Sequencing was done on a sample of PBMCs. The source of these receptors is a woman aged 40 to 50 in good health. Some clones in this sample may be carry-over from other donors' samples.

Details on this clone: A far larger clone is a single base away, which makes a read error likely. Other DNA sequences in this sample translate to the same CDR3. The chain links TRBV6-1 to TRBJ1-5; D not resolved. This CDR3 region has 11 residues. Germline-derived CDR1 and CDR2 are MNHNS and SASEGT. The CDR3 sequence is CASSSEQPQHF. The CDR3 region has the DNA TGTGCCAGCAGTTCGGAGCAGCCACAGCATTTT.

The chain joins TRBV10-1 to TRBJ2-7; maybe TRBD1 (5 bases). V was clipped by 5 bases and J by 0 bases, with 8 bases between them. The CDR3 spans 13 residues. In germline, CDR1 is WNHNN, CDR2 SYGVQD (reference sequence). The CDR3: CASSKGYSYEQYF. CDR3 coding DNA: TGCGCCAGCAGTAAGGGGTACTCCTACGAGCAGTACTTC.

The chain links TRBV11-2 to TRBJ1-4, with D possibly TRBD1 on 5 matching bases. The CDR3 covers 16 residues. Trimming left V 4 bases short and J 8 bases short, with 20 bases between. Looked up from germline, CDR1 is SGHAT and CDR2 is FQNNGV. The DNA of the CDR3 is TGTGCCAGCAGCTCCCGGGAGGTAGGGGTGGGAGAAAAACTGTTTTTT. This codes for CASSSREVGVGEKLFF.

The CDR3 is CASSLGGPNTEAFF. The CDR3 DNA sequence: TGTGCCAGCAGCTTAGGGGGTCCGAACACTGAAGCTTTCTTT. The J gene is TRBJ1-1, the V gene TRBV7-6; the D is unclear. Germline CDR1 SGHVS, CDR2 FNYEAQ. The CDR3 extends over 14 amino acids. The V gene lost 1 base and the J gene lost 1 base, with 7 bases spanning the gap.

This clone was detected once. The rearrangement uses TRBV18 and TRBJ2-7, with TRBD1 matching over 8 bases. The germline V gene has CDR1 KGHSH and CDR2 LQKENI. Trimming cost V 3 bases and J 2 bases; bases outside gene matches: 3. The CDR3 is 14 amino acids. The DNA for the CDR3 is TGTGCCAGCTCACCCCAGGGACAGGCCTACGAGCAGTACTTC. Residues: CASSPQGQAYEQYF.

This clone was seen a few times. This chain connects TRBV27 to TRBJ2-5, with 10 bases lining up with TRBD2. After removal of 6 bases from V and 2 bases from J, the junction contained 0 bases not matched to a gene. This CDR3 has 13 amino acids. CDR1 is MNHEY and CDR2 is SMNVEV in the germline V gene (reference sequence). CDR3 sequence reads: CASRLAGQETQYF. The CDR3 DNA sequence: TGTGCCAGCAGACTAGCGGGACAAGAGACCCAGTACTTC.

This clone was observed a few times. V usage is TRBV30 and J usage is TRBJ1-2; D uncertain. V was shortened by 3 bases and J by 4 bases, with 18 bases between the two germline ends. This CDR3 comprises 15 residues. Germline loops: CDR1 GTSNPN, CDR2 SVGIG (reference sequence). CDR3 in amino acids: CAWRAPLGVLYGYTF. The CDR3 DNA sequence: TGTGCCTGGAGAGCCCCTTTGGGTGTCCTCTATGGCTACACCTTC.

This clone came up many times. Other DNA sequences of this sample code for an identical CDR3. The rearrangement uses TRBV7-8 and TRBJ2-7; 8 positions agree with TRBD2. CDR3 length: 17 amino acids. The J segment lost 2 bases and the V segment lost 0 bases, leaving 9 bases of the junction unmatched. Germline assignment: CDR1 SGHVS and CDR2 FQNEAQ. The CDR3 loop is CASSLARVAGSPYEQYF. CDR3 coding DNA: TGTGCCAGCAGCTTAGCACGGGTAGCGGGGTCCCCCTACGAGCAGTACTTC.

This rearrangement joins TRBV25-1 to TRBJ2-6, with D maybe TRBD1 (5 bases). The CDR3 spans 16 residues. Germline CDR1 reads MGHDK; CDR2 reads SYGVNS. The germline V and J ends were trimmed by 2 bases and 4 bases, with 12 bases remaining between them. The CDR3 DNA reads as TGTGCCAGCAGTGAAGGGCAGGGCTCCGGGGCCAACGTCCTGACTTTC. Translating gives CASSEGQGSGANVLTF.

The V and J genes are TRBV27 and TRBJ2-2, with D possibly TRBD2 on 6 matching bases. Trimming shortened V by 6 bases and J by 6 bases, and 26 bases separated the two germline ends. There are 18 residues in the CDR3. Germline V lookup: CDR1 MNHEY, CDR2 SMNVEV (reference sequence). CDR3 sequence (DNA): TGTGCCAGCAGCTCACTTCGCGGGGAGGCCAGAGTATCCGGGGAGCTGTTTTTT. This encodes CASSSLRGEARVSGELFF.

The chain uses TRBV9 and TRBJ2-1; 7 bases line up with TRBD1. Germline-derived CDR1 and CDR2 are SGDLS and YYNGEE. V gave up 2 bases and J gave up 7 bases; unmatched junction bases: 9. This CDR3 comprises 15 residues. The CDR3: CASSVFQQGVNEQFF. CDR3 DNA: TGTGCCAGCAGCGTTTTTCAGCAGGGGGTAAATGAGCAGTTCTTC.

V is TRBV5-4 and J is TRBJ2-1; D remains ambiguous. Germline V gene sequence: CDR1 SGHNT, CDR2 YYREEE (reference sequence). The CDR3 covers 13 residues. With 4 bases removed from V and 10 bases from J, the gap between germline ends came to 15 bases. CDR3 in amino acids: CASSIDWTTEQFF. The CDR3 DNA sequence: TGTGCCAGCAGCATAGACTGGACGACAGAGCAGTTCTTC.

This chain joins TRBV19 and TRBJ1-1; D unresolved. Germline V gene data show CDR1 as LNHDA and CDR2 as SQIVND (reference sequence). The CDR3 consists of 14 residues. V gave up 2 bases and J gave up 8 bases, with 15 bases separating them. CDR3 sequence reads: CASSIPGSRAEAFF. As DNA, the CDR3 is TGTGCCAGTAGTATACCGGGCAGTCGTGCCGAAGCTTTCTTT. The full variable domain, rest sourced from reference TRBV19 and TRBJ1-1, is DGGITQSPKYLFRKEGQNVTLSCEQNLNHDAMYWYRQDPGQGLRLIYYSQIVNDFQKGDIAEGYSVSREKKESFPLTVTSAQKNPTAFYLCASSIPGSRAEAFFGQGTRLTVV.

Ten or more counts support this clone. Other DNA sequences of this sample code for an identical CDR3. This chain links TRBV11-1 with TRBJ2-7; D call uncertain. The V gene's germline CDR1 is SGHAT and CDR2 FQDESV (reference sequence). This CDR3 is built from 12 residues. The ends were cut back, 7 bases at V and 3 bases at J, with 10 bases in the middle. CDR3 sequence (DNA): TGTGCCAGCAAGCCGATTTTCTACGAGCAGTACTTC. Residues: CASKPIFYEQYF.

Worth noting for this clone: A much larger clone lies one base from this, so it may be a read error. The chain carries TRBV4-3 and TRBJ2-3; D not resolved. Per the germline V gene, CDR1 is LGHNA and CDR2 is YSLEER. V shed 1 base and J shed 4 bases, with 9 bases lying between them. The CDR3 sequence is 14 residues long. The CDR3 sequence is CASSQGRGADTQYF. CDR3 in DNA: TGCGCCAGCAGCCAAGGGCGTGGAGCAGATACGCAGTATTTT.

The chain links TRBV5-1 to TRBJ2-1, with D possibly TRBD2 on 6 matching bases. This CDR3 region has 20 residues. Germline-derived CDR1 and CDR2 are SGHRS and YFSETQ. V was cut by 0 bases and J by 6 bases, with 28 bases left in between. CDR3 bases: TGCGCCAGCAGCTTGGGGCTATCCCTGTATGGGGGGTACGTTTTCAATGAGCAGTTCTTC. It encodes CASSLGLSLYGGYVFNEQFF. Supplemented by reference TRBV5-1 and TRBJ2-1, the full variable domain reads KAGVTQTPRYLIKTRGQQVTLSCSPISGHRSVSWYQQTPGQGLQFLFEYFSETQRNKGNFPGRFSGRQFSNSRSEMNVSTLELGDSALYLCASSLGLSLYGGYVFNEQFFGPGTRLTVL.

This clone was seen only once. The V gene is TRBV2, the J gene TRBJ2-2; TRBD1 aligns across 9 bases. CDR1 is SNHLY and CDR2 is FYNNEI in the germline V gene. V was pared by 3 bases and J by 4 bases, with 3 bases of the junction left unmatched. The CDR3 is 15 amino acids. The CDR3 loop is CASSDVTGGTGELFF. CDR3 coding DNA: TGTGCCAGCAGTGATGTGACAGGGGGCACCGGGGAGCTGTTTTTT.

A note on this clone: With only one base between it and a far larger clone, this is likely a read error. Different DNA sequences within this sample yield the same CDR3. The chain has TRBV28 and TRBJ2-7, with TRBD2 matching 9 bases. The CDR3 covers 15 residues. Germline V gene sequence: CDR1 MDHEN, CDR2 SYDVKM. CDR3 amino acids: CASSLPGGRAYEQYF. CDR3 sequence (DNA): TGTGCAAGCAGTTTGCCCGGCGGGAGGGCCTACGAGCAGTACTTC.

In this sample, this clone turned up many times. The CDR3 is CASSRGLAGGAKGYEQYF. The CDR3 region has the DNA TGCGCCAGCAGCCGAGGACTAGCGGGAGGTGCTAAAGGATACGAGCAGTACTTC. The rearrangement links TRBV4-1 to TRBJ2-7, with 14 bases matching TRBD2. The CDR3 covers 18 residues. V was clipped by 4 bases and J by 4 bases; unmatched bases: 12. Per the germline V gene, CDR1 is MGHRA and CDR2 is YSYEKL.

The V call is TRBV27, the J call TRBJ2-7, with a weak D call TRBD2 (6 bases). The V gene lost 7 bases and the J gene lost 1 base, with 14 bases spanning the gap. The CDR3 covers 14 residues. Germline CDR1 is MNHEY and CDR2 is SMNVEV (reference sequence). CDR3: CASNPGEGSYEQYF. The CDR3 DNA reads TGTGCCAGCAATCCGGGAGAGGGGTCCTACGAGCAGTACTTC.

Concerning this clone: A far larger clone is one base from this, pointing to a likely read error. CDR3 in DNA: TGTGCCAGCAGTTCATATTCCCGAGACATTCCCGGTGAAGCTTTCTTT. Its protein is CASSSYSRDIPGEAFF. This chain joins TRBV28 and TRBJ1-1; D is ambiguous. Trimming took 4 bases from V and 7 from J, leaving 22 bases between them. This CDR3 has 16 amino acids. Germline-derived CDR1 and CDR2 are MDHEN and SYDVKM.

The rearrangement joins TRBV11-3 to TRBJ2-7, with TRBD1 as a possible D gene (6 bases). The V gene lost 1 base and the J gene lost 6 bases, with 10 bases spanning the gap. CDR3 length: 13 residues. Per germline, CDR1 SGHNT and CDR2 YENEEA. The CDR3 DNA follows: TGTGCCAGCAGCTTAGGAGGGGGTACCGAGCAGTACTTC. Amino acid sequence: CASSLGGGTEQYF.

CDR3 nucleotides: TGTGCCAGCAGCGTAGCTAGCAGCCATGAGCAGTTCTTC. As protein: CASSVASSHEQFF. V gene TRBV9 combines with J gene TRBJ2-1; possible D gene TRBD2, 5 bases. Germline V gives CDR1 SGDLS, CDR2 YYNGEE. The CDR3 covers 13 residues. V was cut by 0 bases and J by 8 bases, with 9 bases left in between.

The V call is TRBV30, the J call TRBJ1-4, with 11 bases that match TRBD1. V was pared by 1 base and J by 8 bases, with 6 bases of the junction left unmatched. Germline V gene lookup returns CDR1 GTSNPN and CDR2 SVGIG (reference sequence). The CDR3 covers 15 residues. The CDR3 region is CAWSGQDRGREKLFF. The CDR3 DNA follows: TGTGCCTGGAGTGGCCAGGACAGGGGGCGAGAAAAACTGTTTTTT.

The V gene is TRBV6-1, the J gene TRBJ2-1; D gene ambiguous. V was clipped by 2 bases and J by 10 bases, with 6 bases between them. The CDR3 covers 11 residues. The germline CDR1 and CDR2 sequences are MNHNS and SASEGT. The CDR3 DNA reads TGTGCCAGCAGTGAATGGCAGGAGCAGTTCTTC. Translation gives CASSEWQEQFF.

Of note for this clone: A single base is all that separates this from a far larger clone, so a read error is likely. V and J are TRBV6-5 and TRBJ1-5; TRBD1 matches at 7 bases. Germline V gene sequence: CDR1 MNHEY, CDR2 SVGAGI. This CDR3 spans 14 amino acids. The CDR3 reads CASSDRASNRPQHF. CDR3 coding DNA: TGTGCCAGCAGCGACAGGGCTTCCAATCGGCCCCAGCATTTT.

The CDR3 is CAGDRDRGQPQHF. The CDR3 bases are TGTGCCGGTGACAGGGATCGTGGTCAGCCCCAGCATTTT. The genes are TRBV6-1 and TRBJ1-5, with 7 bases aligning to TRBD1. The CDR3 is 13 residues long. Germline trimming cut 11 bases from V and 6 bases from J; bases unmatched to any gene: 10. Germline V gene data show CDR1 as MNHNS and CDR2 as SASEGT.

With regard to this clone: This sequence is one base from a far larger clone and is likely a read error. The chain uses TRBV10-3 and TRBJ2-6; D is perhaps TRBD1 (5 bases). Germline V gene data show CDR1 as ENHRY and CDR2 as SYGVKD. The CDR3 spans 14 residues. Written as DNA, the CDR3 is TGTGCCATTTTACCGAGCTCTGGGGCCAACGTCCCGACTTTC. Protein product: CAILPSSGANVPTF.

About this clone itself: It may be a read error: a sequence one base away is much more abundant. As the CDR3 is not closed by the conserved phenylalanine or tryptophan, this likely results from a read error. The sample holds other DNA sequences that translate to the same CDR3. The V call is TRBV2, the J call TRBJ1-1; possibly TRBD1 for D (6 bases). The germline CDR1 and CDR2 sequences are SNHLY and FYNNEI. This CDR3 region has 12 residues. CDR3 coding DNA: TGCGCCAGCAGTGGAGGGGGCACTGAAGCTTTCCTT. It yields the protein CASSGGGTEAFL.

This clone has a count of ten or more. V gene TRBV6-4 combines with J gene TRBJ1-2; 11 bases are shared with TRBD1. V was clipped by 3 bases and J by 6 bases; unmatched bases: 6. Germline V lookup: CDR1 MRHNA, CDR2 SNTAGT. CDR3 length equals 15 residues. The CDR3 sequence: CASSESPDRGHGYTF. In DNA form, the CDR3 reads TGTGCCAGCAGTGAATCCCCGGACAGGGGGCATGGCTACACCTTC.